This T cell receptor (beta chain) is from a study of identical twins. Broader study findings: Diverse VJ usage suggested most zero-insertion clonotypes were not invariant T cells. Findings depended on cross-sectional statistics rather than tracking the same donors.

MiXCR, run by TCRdb on the 5' RACE reads, gives a single entry per CDR3 protein. The sample has hundreds of thousands of distinct CDR3 sequences; about 20% are singletons. In regard to this clonotype: Its antigen is not identified.

V was trimmed by 6 bases and J by 3 bases, leaving 8 bases between them. This CDR3 spans 12 amino acids. Healthy Caucasians supplied all donations. The data also belong to a second study, concerning yellow fever vaccine responses in identical twins. From that paper: Among the twins, the vaccine T cell response reportedly seemed partly convergent and partly personalized.

The clonotype comes from a woman between 18 and 29 years old in good health. The sequencing sample was made of CD4+ T cells sorted from blood. The rearrangement uses TRBV12-3 or TRBV12-4 and TRBJ1-2; perhaps TRBD1 as D (5 bases). This chain's CDR3 is CASSGGDYGYTF. CDR3 bases: TGTGCCAGCAGCGGGGGTGACTATGGCTACACCTTC.